This T cell receptor beta chain was found in a study of blood T cell repertoires in COVID-19. Study background: COVID-19 samples, acute and convalescent, were from the United States, Italy and Spain. PBMCs, B-cell-depleted T cells, or T cells were the source of the cDNA or gDNA that made up the material.

This CDR3 comprises 14 residues. V dropped 6 bases and J dropped 4; count of bases not matched to a gene: 8. CDR1 is LNHDA and CDR2 is SQIVND in the germline V gene (reference sequence). Original methodology: Amplification of reference gene primers provided the estimated nucleated cell counts. Here immunoSEQ multiplex PCR was the method, and the copy in TCRdb shows in-frame clones only, minus some. V, J and clone size are those of that table, while D and trimming were read from the DNA. The table lists under 200,000 clones, around 90% of them singletons. This receptor was identified in a man in his sixties with active or convalescent COVID-19. V and J are TRBV19 and TRBJ1-2; 7 bases map to TRBD1. Material for sequencing was peripheral blood. In DNA form, the CDR3 reads TGTGCCAGTAGGACGCAGGGGGGCGTCTATGGCTACACCTTC. Its protein is CASRTQGGVYGYTF.